This T cell receptor (beta chain) was retrieved from a study of blood T cell repertoires in COVID-19. Overall study: The United States, Italy and Spain supplied acute and convalescent COVID-19 samples. Sources were T cells, B-cell-depleted T cells, or PBMCs; the material itself was cDNA or gDNA.

In the original workflow: Using reference gene primer amplification, nucleated cell counts were estimated. TCRdb's table, derived via immunoSEQ multiplex PCR, lists solely in-frame clones and lacks some. The V and J calls and clone size come from that table; D and trimming were worked out from the DNA. The table shows about 14,000 clones, with less than 80% occurring only once. V shed 0 bases, J shed 1 base, and the junction held 5 bases outside the gene matches. The V gene's germline CDR1 is LGHNA and CDR2 YSLEER. This CDR3 contains 17 residues. The sequence was collected from a man between 65 and 85 years old with acute or convalescent COVID-19. V is TRBV4-3 and J is TRBJ2-2, with 7 bases that match TRBD1. The specimen was peripheral blood. CDR3 in amino acids: CASSQDGTAMNTGELFF. Here the CDR3 DNA reads TGCGCCAGCAGCCAAGACGGGACAGCTATGAACACCGGGGAGCTGTTTTTT.